This note documents a single T cell receptor (beta chain) sequence. Exclusion applied to patients with autoimmune disease history or systemic immunosuppression. Some clones are missing from TCRdb's copy, which holds only in-frame ones; the method was immunoSEQ multiplex PCR. Altogether fewer than 80,000 clones are present, roughly nine tenths being singletons, with the ten largest covering about 4%. The data belong to a study of OX40 agonist ivuxolimab in advanced cancers. Overall study: The study reported partial responses in three patients: one hepatocellular carcinoma, two cutaneous melanoma.

The V end lost 5 bases, the J end lost 4 bases, and 9 bases lay between the germline ends. The CDR3 spans 12 residues. Germline lookup yields CDR1 SGHAT and CDR2 FQNNGV. Here the sequenced sample was CD4+ or CD8+ T cells sorted from blood, taken in a trial of the OX40 agonist ivuxolimab. The V call is TRBV11-2, the J call TRBJ2-7; no clear D gene. This TCR was sampled from an adult with an advanced solid tumor such as melanoma, head and neck, liver or kidney cancer. The CDR3 region is CASSHGRYEQYF. The CDR3 bases are TGTGCCAGCAGCCACGGAAGATACGAGCAGTACTTC.